Listed below are T cell receptor beta chains from one sample, sequenced in a study of blood T cells in healthy people across ages. TCRdb processed the 5' RACE reads anew with MiXCR; each CDR3 protein has one entry. The profile shows approximately 690,000 distinct CDR3 sequences, roughly 43% of them singletons. Sequencing used blood. The receptors were gathered from a man older than 75 in good health. Both conserved end residues are part of each CDR3. The D gene is left open where the match is weak. Rows may omit the clone size; those that give it use once, few, many or a size class.

TRBJ2-3 TRBV14 few NA CASSQDPSERSTDTQYF TGTGCCAGCAGCCAAGACCCCTCCGAGCGGAGCACAGATACGCAGTATTTT
TRBJ2-7 TRBV12-3/TRBV12-4 NA NA CASTLQGGFREQYF TGTGCCAGCACCCTCCAGGGTGGGTTCCGCGAGCAGTACTTC
TRBJ2-2 TRBV7-8 NA NA CASSPAGRGTGELFF TGTGCCAGCAGCCCGGCGGGGCGAGGCACCGGGGAGCTGTTTTTT
TRBJ1-5 TRBV7-2 few NA CASSAMGGNQPQHF TGTGCCAGCAGCGCAATGGGGGGCAATCAGCCCCAGCATTTT
TRBJ2-1 TRBV5-1 once TRBD2 CASSLGATSGAFNEQFF TGCGCCAGCAGCTTGGGGGCAACTAGCGGGGCCTTCAATGAGCAGTTCTTC
TRBJ1-2 TRBV7-2 NA TRBD1 CASSPRQGRLFYGYTF TGTGCCAGCAGCCCAAGACAGGGAAGATTGTTTTATGGCTACACCTTC
TRBJ1-2 TRBV20-1 few TRBD1 CSASGGQTYGYTF TGCAGTGCGAGTGGGGGACAGACCTATGGCTACACCTTC
TRBJ1-6 TRBV7-2 NA TRBD1 CASSPRQGDNSPLHF TGTGCCAGCAGCCCCCGACAGGGCGATAATTCACCCCTCCACTTT
TRBJ1-1 TRBV15 few NA CATSRAVSMNTEAFF TGTGCCACCAGCAGAGCGGTCAGCATGAACACTGAAGCTTTCTTT
TRBJ2-7 TRBV6-2/TRBV6-3 NA NA CASSDDRYYEQYF TGTGCCAGCAGTGACGACAGATACTACGAGCAGTACTTC
TRBJ2-1 TRBV20-1 NA TRBD2 CSARVFGGETYNEQFF TGCAGTGCTAGAGTATTTGGGGGGGAGACCTACAATGAGCAGTTCTTC
TRBJ2-1 TRBV11-2 NA NA CASSLVYSSYNEQFF TGTGCCAGCAGCTTAGTCTACAGCTCCTACAATGAGCAGTTCTTC
TRBJ2-5 TRBV10-1 few NA CASSESRLYGGTQYF TGCGCCAGCAGTGAGTCCAGACTTTATGGGGGGACCCAGTACTTC
TRBJ2-7 TRBV7-9 NA TRBD1 CASRTGAQSYEQYF TGTGCCAGCAGGACAGGGGCGCAAAGCTACGAGCAGTACTTC